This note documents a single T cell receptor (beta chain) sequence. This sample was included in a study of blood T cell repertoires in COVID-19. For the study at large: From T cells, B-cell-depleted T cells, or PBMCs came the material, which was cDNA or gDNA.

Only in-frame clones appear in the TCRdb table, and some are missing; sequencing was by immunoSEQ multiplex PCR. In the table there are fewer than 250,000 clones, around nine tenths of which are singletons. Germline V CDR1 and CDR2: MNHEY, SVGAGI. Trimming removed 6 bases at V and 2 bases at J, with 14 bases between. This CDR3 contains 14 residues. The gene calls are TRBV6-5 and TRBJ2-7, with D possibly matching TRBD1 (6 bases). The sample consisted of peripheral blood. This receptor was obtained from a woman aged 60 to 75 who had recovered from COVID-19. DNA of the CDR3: TGTGCCAGCAGGTGGGACACCGGTACCTACGAGCAGTACTTC. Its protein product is CASRWDTGTYEQYF.